These T cell receptor beta chains were read from a single sample in a study of shared clonotypes between healthy human individuals. TCRdb's copy holds only in-frame clones and misses some; the assay was immunoSEQ multiplex PCR. The sample includes 1.6 million or so clones, 98% seen only once; the top ten take approximately 0.4%. Sequenced input: naive CD4+ T cells sorted from blood. Receptors were obtained from a man aged 30 to 39 in good health. CDR3s include the opening cysteine and the closing phenylalanine or tryptophan. The D gene is left open where the match is weak. Not every row has a clone size; where given, it reads once, few, many or a size class.

d_call: -
v_call: TRBV29-1
j_call: TRBJ2-2
cdr3_length: 14
clone_size: -
cdr3_aa: CSVGERTNTGELFF
cdr3_nt: TGCAGCGTTGGAGAGCGGACGAACACCGGGGAGCTGTTTTTT

d_call: -
v_call: TRBV28
j_call: TRBJ2-5
cdr3_length: 12
clone_size: -
cdr3_aa: CASTSGQETQYF
cdr3_nt: TGTGCCAGCACCTCTGGCCAAGAGACCCAGTACTTC

d_call: -
v_call: TRBV5-1
j_call: TRBJ2-3
cdr3_length: 16
clone_size: -
cdr3_aa: CASSLVPPEGTDTQYF
cdr3_nt: TGCGCCAGCAGCTTGGTCCCCCCCGAGGGCACAGATACGCAGTATTTT

d_call: TRBD2
v_call: TRBV7-2
j_call: TRBJ2-1
cdr3_length: 16
clone_size: -
cdr3_aa: CASSLTGTSGSSEQFF
cdr3_nt: TGTGCCAGCAGCTTAACCGGGACTAGCGGGAGTAGTGAGCAGTTCTTC

d_call: -
v_call: TRBV7-6
j_call: TRBJ2-3
cdr3_length: 15
clone_size: -
cdr3_aa: CASSPGAGPTDTQYF
cdr3_nt: TGTGCCAGCAGCCCTGGGGCGGGGCCCACAGATACGCAGTATTTT

d_call: -
v_call: TRBV2
j_call: TRBJ2-7
cdr3_length: 15
clone_size: -
cdr3_aa: CASKDGTFSSYEQYF
cdr3_nt: TGTGCCAGCAAAGACGGGACGTTTAGCTCCTACGAGCAGTACTTC

d_call: -
v_call: TRBV19
j_call: TRBJ1-1
cdr3_length: 13
clone_size: -
cdr3_aa: CASSYGMNTEAFF
cdr3_nt: TGTGCCAGTAGTTATGGAATGAACACTGAAGCTTTCTTT

d_call: TRBD2
v_call: TRBV11-3
j_call: TRBJ2-2
cdr3_length: 18
clone_size: -
cdr3_aa: CASSSGTSGSEDTGELFF
cdr3_nt: TGTGCCAGCAGCTCGGGGACTAGCGGGAGTGAAGACACCGGGGAGCTGTTTTTT

d_call: -
v_call: TRBV29-1
j_call: TRBJ2-3
cdr3_length: 14
clone_size: -
cdr3_aa: CSVVSGPSTDTQYF
cdr3_nt: TGCAGCGTTGTTAGCGGTCCTAGCACAGATACGCAGTATTTT

d_call: TRBD1
v_call: TRBV5-6
j_call: TRBJ1-5
cdr3_length: 15
clone_size: -
cdr3_aa: CASSFSRDRGQPQHF
cdr3_nt: TGTGCCAGCAGCTTCTCGAGGGACAGGGGTCAGCCCCAGCATTTT

d_call: TRBD1
v_call: TRBV5-1
j_call: TRBJ2-7
cdr3_length: 15
clone_size: once
cdr3_aa: CASSLEGTGRNKQYF
cdr3_nt: TGCGCCAGCAGCTTGGAAGGGACAGGGCGAAATAAGCAGTACTTC

d_call: TRBD1
v_call: TRBV2
j_call: TRBJ2-7
cdr3_length: 12
clone_size: -
cdr3_aa: CASSQGVYEQYF
cdr3_nt: TGTGCCAGCAGTCAGGGGGTGTACGAGCAGTACTTC

d_call: -
v_call: TRBV6-1
j_call: TRBJ1-5
cdr3_length: 13
clone_size: once
cdr3_aa: CASSGQGPQPQHF
cdr3_nt: TGTGCCAGCTCGGGCCAGGGCCCCCAGCCCCAGCATTTT

d_call: -
v_call: TRBV7-9
j_call: TRBJ2-3
cdr3_length: 16
clone_size: -
cdr3_aa: CASTLGFQRATDTQYF
cdr3_nt: TGTGCCAGCACCTTGGGTTTTCAGCGGGCCACAGATACGCAGTATTTT

d_call: -
v_call: TRBV11-2
j_call: TRBJ2-7
cdr3_length: 14
clone_size: -
cdr3_aa: CASSINGGRYEQYF
cdr3_nt: TGTGCCAGCAGCATCAACGGGGGGCGGTACGAGCAGTACTTC

d_call: -
v_call: TRBV11-2
j_call: TRBJ2-1
cdr3_length: 13
clone_size: -
cdr3_aa: CASSSPPWEEQFF
cdr3_nt: TGTGCCAGCAGCTCACCGCCTTGGGAGGAGCAGTTCTTC

d_call: TRBD1
v_call: TRBV7-2
j_call: TRBJ2-7
cdr3_length: 16
clone_size: -
cdr3_aa: CASSSLRDRGLHEQYF
cdr3_nt: TGTGCCAGCAGCTCCCTCCGGGACAGGGGGCTCCACGAGCAGTACTTC

d_call: -
v_call: TRBV2
j_call: TRBJ1-4
cdr3_length: 13
clone_size: -
cdr3_aa: CASSDRADEKLFF
cdr3_nt: TGTGCCAGCAGTGACAGGGCAGATGAAAAACTGTTTTTT

d_call: -
v_call: TRBV7-8
j_call: TRBJ2-1
cdr3_length: 15
clone_size: -
cdr3_aa: CASSLGGLSYNEQFF
cdr3_nt: TGTGCCAGCAGCTTAGGAGGGCTCTCCTACAATGAGCAGTTCTTC

d_call: TRBD1
v_call: TRBV28
j_call: TRBJ2-2
cdr3_length: 16
clone_size: -
cdr3_aa: CASRYRDRFNTGELFF
cdr3_nt: TGTGCCAGCAGGTATCGGGACAGGTTCAACACCGGGGAGCTGTTTTTT

d_call: -
v_call: TRBV27
j_call: TRBJ2-1
cdr3_length: 15
clone_size: -
cdr3_aa: CASRPDKSSYNEQFF
cdr3_nt: TGTGCCAGCAGACCGGACAAGAGCTCCTACAATGAGCAGTTCTTC

d_call: TRBD1
v_call: TRBV10-3
j_call: TRBJ1-4
cdr3_length: 12
clone_size: -
cdr3_aa: CAISGTGEKLFF
cdr3_nt: TGTGCCATCAGTGGGACAGGCGAAAAACTGTTTTTT

d_call: -
v_call: TRBV6-5
j_call: TRBJ2-7
cdr3_length: 12
clone_size: once
cdr3_aa: CASRRDSYEQYF
cdr3_nt: TGTGCCAGCAGACGGGACTCTTACGAGCAGTACTTC

d_call: -
v_call: TRBV6-4
j_call: TRBJ2-2
cdr3_length: 14
clone_size: -
cdr3_aa: CASSVDSIAGELFF
cdr3_nt: TGTGCCAGCAGTGTGGACTCCATAGCCGGGGAGCTGTTTTTT

d_call: -
v_call: TRBV18
j_call: TRBJ1-1
cdr3_length: 13
clone_size: -
cdr3_aa: CASSPVVGTEAFF
cdr3_nt: TGTGCCAGCTCACCCGTGGTTGGCACTGAAGCTTTCTTT

d_call: -
v_call: TRBV2
j_call: TRBJ1-1
cdr3_length: 12
clone_size: -
cdr3_aa: CASREARGEAFF
cdr3_nt: TGTGCCAGCAGAGAGGCCAGGGGTGAAGCTTTCTTT

d_call: -
v_call: TRBV4-3
j_call: TRBJ1-5
cdr3_length: 14
clone_size: -
cdr3_aa: CASSQGRSDQPQHF
cdr3_nt: TGCGCCAGCAGCCAAGGCCGAAGTGATCAGCCCCAGCATTTT

d_call: -
v_call: TRBV11-2
j_call: TRBJ2-3
cdr3_length: 17
clone_size: once
cdr3_aa: CASSLVGVSVTADTQYF
cdr3_nt: TGTGCCAGCAGCTTAGTGGGAGTATCCGTCACGGCGGATACGCAGTATTTT

d_call: -
v_call: TRBV5-4
j_call: TRBJ2-6
cdr3_length: 15
clone_size: -
cdr3_aa: CASSSTLPGANVLTF
cdr3_nt: TGTGCCAGCAGCAGTACTCTACCTGGGGCCAACGTCCTGACTTTC

d_call: -
v_call: TRBV19
j_call: TRBJ2-3
cdr3_length: 17
clone_size: -
cdr3_aa: CASSPTLVRERTDTQYF
cdr3_nt: TGTGCCAGTAGCCCGACCCTGGTGAGGGAGAGGACAGATACGCAGTATTTT

d_call: -
v_call: TRBV19
j_call: TRBJ2-7
cdr3_length: 14
clone_size: -
cdr3_aa: CASTRSGRNYEQYF
cdr3_nt: TGTGCCAGTACCAGGTCGGGACGGAACTACGAGCAGTACTTC

d_call: -
v_call: TRBV18
j_call: TRBJ2-5
cdr3_length: 13
clone_size: -
cdr3_aa: CASSRDFQETQYF
cdr3_nt: TGTGCCAGCTCCCGGGACTTCCAAGAGACCCAGTACTTC

d_call: -
v_call: TRBV7-3
j_call: TRBJ2-7
cdr3_length: 12
clone_size: -
cdr3_aa: CASSSPGYEQYF
cdr3_nt: TGTGCCAGCAGCTCCCCCGGGTACGAGCAGTACTTC

d_call: TRBD2
v_call: TRBV2
j_call: TRBJ2-1
cdr3_length: 18
clone_size: -
cdr3_aa: CASSYTGLAGGSYNEQFF
cdr3_nt: TGTGCCAGCAGCTACACCGGACTAGCGGGAGGCTCCTACAATGAGCAGTTCTTC

d_call: -
v_call: TRBV28
j_call: TRBJ2-7
cdr3_length: 12
clone_size: -
cdr3_aa: CASSTAGSVQYF
cdr3_nt: TGTGCCAGCAGTACCGCAGGGTCGGTGCAGTACTTC

d_call: -
v_call: TRBV11-3
j_call: TRBJ2-1
cdr3_length: 13
clone_size: -
cdr3_aa: CASSRDRESEQFF
cdr3_nt: TGTGCCAGCAGCCGAGATCGGGAGAGTGAGCAGTTCTTC

d_call: TRBD2
v_call: TRBV30
j_call: TRBJ2-7
cdr3_length: 16
clone_size: -
cdr3_aa: CAWSDHLGTRTYEQYF
cdr3_nt: TGTGCCTGGAGTGACCACCTCGGGACTAGGACCTACGAGCAGTACTTC

d_call: TRBD1
v_call: TRBV5-1
j_call: TRBJ2-1
cdr3_length: 13
clone_size: once
cdr3_aa: CASSSYRGNEQFF
cdr3_nt: TGCGCCAGCAGCTCCTACAGGGGCAATGAGCAGTTCTTC

d_call: -
v_call: TRBV6-1
j_call: TRBJ2-7
cdr3_length: 12
clone_size: -
cdr3_aa: CASSGDIYEQYF
cdr3_nt: TGTGCCAGCAGTGGGGACATCTACGAGCAGTACTTC

d_call: -
v_call: TRBV27
j_call: TRBJ1-4
cdr3_length: 16
clone_size: -
cdr3_aa: CASSFRGFWANEKLFF
cdr3_nt: TGTGCCAGCAGTTTTCGGGGATTTTGGGCTAATGAAAAACTGTTTTTT

d_call: TRBD1
v_call: TRBV29-1
j_call: TRBJ2-7
cdr3_length: 13
clone_size: -
cdr3_aa: CSVGRTGGREQYF
cdr3_nt: TGCAGCGTTGGACGCACAGGGGGTCGCGAGCAGTACTTC

d_call: TRBD1
v_call: TRBV5-6
j_call: TRBJ1-5
cdr3_length: 13
clone_size: -
cdr3_aa: CASSLGQDQPQHF
cdr3_nt: TGTGCCAGCAGTTTAGGACAGGATCAGCCCCAGCATTTT

d_call: TRBD2
v_call: TRBV5-4
j_call: TRBJ2-7
cdr3_length: 13
clone_size: once
cdr3_aa: CASSVGTTYEQYF
cdr3_nt: TGTGCCAGCAGCGTCGGGACTACCTACGAGCAGTACTTC

d_call: -
v_call: TRBV18
j_call: TRBJ1-1
cdr3_length: 13
clone_size: -
cdr3_aa: CASGVFPGTEAFF
cdr3_nt: TGTGCCAGCGGGGTATTCCCGGGGACTGAAGCTTTCTTT

d_call: TRBD2
v_call: TRBV7-2
j_call: TRBJ2-3
cdr3_length: 17
clone_size: -
cdr3_aa: CASSLTGLAGGYDTQYF
cdr3_nt: TGTGCCAGCAGCCTCACGGGACTAGCGGGGGGGTACGATACGCAGTATTTT